The 22 T cell receptor beta chains reported below all come from one sample, sequenced in a study of blood T cell repertoires in COVID-19. TCRdb's copy holds only in-frame clones and misses some; the assay was immunoSEQ multiplex PCR. The table has over 60,000 clones, over 75% seen once. Sequencing was performed on peripheral blood. Receptor source: a man older than 75 with active or convalescent COVID-19.

CDR3 loop: CASSPPGGEWEVFF. CDR3 nucleotides: TGTGCCAGCAGTCCCCCTGGAGGGGAGTGGGAGGTGTTCTTC. The chain couples TRBV28 to TRBJ2-1; a possible D gene is TRBD2 (6 bases). The CDR3 has 14 amino acids. The V and J ends lost 5 bases and 15 bases respectively, with 23 bases between them. CDR1 is MDHEN and CDR2 is SYDVKM in the germline V gene.

This chain connects TRBV19 to TRBJ2-5, with D perhaps TRBD2 (6 bases). V lost 4 bases and J lost 5, with 20 bases in between. CDR1 is LNHDA and CDR2 is SQIVND in the germline V gene (reference sequence). The CDR3 has 16 residues. The CDR3 bases are TGTGCCAGTAGTAACCTCCGGGACTCACGTAGGGAGACCCAGTACTTC. This encodes CASSNLRDSRRETQYF.

The chain employs TRBV11-2 and TRBJ1-1; no firm D call. The germline V gene has CDR1 SGHAT and CDR2 FQNNGV. Trimming shortened V by 1 base and J by 10 bases, and 7 bases separated the two germline ends. The CDR3 runs 11 residues. This CDR3 reads CASSLAGRAFF. CDR3 DNA: TGTGCCAGCAGCTTAGCTGGCAGAGCTTTCTTT. Full variable domain (missing parts from reference TRBV11-2 and TRBJ1-1): EAGVAQSPRYKIIEKRQSVAFWCNPISGHATLYWYQQILGQGPKLLIQFQNNGVVDDSQLPKDRFSAERLKGVDSTLKIQPAKLEDSAVYLCASSLAGRAFFGQGTRLTVV.

V usage is TRBV19 and J usage is TRBJ2-7, with 9 bases identical to TRBD1. Trimming cost V 7 bases and J 1 base; bases outside gene matches: 8. The CDR3 sequence is 15 residues long. Per germline, CDR1 LNHDA and CDR2 SQIVND (reference sequence). As DNA, the CDR3 is TGTGCCAGTACCCCCGGGACAGGGTATTCCTACGAGCAGTACTTC. Translating gives CASTPGTGYSYEQYF.

V usage is TRBV9 and J usage is TRBJ1-5, with TRBD1 identical over 7 bases. V shed 1 base and J 3 bases; nucleotides not matched to a gene: 4. The germline V gene has CDR1 SGDLS and CDR2 YYNGEE. This CDR3 is built from 15 residues. This chain's CDR3 is CASSVSGQANQPQHF. CDR3 coding DNA: TGTGCCAGCAGCGTATCCGGACAGGCCAATCAGCCCCAGCATTTT. Together with reference TRBV9 and TRBJ1-5, the CDR3 gives the full variable domain: DSGVTQTPKHLITATGQRVTLRCSPRSGDLSVYWYQQSLDQGLQFLIQYYNGEERAKGNILERFSAQQFPDLHSELNLSSLELGDSALYFCASSVSGQANQPQHFGDGTRLSIL.

V is TRBV7-8 and J is TRBJ2-3; D might be TRBD2 (5 bases). Germline V lookup: CDR1 SGHVS, CDR2 FQNEAQ. Trimming pared 0 bases from V and 6 bases from J, leaving 10 bases between. The length of the CDR3 is 14 residues. CDR3 in amino acids: CASSLAGVRDTQYF. The CDR3, as DNA: TGTGCCAGCAGCTTAGCGGGAGTGCGGGATACGCAGTATTTT.

The V call is TRBV6-6, the J call TRBJ1-2, with 7 bases matching TRBD1. The V gene end was trimmed by 4 bases and the J gene end by 4 bases; junction bases not matched to a gene: 6. This CDR3 contains 14 residues. Germline V CDR1 and CDR2: MNHNY, SVGAGI (reference sequence). The CDR3, as DNA: TGTGCCAGCAGTTTAGGGGGCCTCAGCTATGGCTACACCTTC. Protein sequence: CASSLGGLSYGYTF.

CDR3 DNA: TGTGCCAGCAGCAGGCCGGGACAGGGCGCCTCGCCCCAGCATTTT. Protein sequence: CASSRPGQGASPQHF. The rearrangement uses TRBV7-2 and TRBJ1-5; 9 bases line up with TRBD1. Germline V gene lookup returns CDR1 SGHTA and CDR2 FQGNSA. V was pared by 5 bases and J by 9 bases, with 11 bases of the junction left unmatched. The CDR3 runs to 15 residues.

The chain carries TRBV7-9 and TRBJ1-2; 8 positions agree with TRBD1. The CDR3 loop spans 15 amino acids. Losses at the gene ends were 3 bases for V and 7 bases for J; bases not matched to a gene: 10. CDR1 and CDR2 (germline): SEHNR, FQNEAQ (reference sequence). The CDR3 loop reads CASSFSQGAFGGYTF. Here the CDR3 DNA reads TGTGCCAGCAGCTTTTCCCAGGGGGCGTTTGGTGGCTACACCTTC. The full variable domain, its missing parts supplied by reference TRBV7-9 and TRBJ1-2, is DTGVSQNPRHKITKRGQNVTFRCDPISEHNRLYWYRQTLGQGPEFLTYFQNEAQLEKSRLLSDRFSAERPKGSFSTLEIQRTEQGDSAMYLCASSFSQGAFGGYTFGSGTRLTVV.

This clone was counted a few times. CDR3 loop: CASSQALRNQPQHF. The CDR3 DNA reads as TGTGCCAGCAGCCAAGCCTTGAGGAATCAGCCCCAGCATTTT. The chain combines TRBV3-1 (or the pseudogene TRBV3-2) with TRBJ1-5; D unclear. Trimming removed 1 base from V and 4 bases from J, with 8 bases in between. Germline V gene lookup returns CDR1 LGHDT and CDR2 YNNKEL (reference sequence). The CDR3 sequence is 14 residues long.

In this sample, this clone turned up a few times. The chain combines TRBV5-1 with TRBJ2-2; D perhaps matches TRBD1 (5 bases). CDR1 is SGHRS and CDR2 is YFSETQ in the germline V gene. The CDR3 has 15 amino acids. Trimming pared 1 base from V and 0 bases from J, leaving 7 bases between. The CDR3 DNA reads TGCGCCAGCAGCTTGCAGGGTACGAACACCGGGGAGCTGTTTTTT. Amino acids: CASSLQGTNTGELFF.

The chain joins TRBV28 to TRBJ1-2; 8 bases map to TRBD1. The CDR3 is made up of 13 amino acids. J was trimmed by 10 bases and V by 6 bases; bases with no gene match: 10. Germline V gene sequence: CDR1 MDHEN, CDR2 SYDVKM. The CDR3 region is CASRVGQGLIYTF. In DNA, the CDR3 is TGTGCCAGCAGAGTTGGACAGGGACTCATCTACACCTTC.

V and J are TRBV5-4 and TRBJ2-7; 8 bases align to TRBD1. V shed 5 bases, J shed 4 bases, and the junction held 8 bases outside the gene matches. The CDR3 is 14 residues long. Germline V gene lookup returns CDR1 SGHNT and CDR2 YYREEE (reference sequence). The CDR3 bases are TGTGCCAGCAGGGACAGGGACGGCCCTTACGAGCAGTACTTC. Translated, it gives CASRDRDGPYEQYF.

This clone was seen only once. The chain recombines TRBV28 with TRBJ2-1; TRBD2 matches at 8 bases. Germline V gives CDR1 MDHEN, CDR2 SYDVKM. This CDR3 comprises 14 residues. J lost 8 bases, V lost 7 bases, and 10 bases had no gene match. The CDR3 sequence is CASTPYLREDEQFF. CDR3 sequence (DNA): TGTGCCAGCACCCCGTACCTGCGGGAGGATGAGCAGTTCTTC. Complete variable domain (other parts from reference TRBV28 and TRBJ2-1): DVKVTQSSRYLVKRTGEKVFLECVQDMDHENMFWYRQDPGLGLRLIYFSYDVKMKEKGDIPEGYSVSREKKERFSLILESASTNQTSMYLCASTPYLREDEQFFGPGTRLTVL.

This chain joins TRBV20-1 and TRBJ2-7, with a weak D call TRBD2 (5 bases). Between the trimmed V and J ends, which lost 3 bases and 2 bases, there was a span of 17 bases. The CDR3 is 15 residues long. Germline CDR1 is DFQATT and CDR2 is SNEGSKA (reference sequence). The CDR3 sequence is CSASSPSPRPYEQYF. The CDR3 DNA is TGCAGTGCTAGTAGTCCTAGCCCCCGTCCCTACGAGCAGTACTTC.

V usage is TRBV9 and J usage is TRBJ2-1; D not certain. The length of the CDR3 is 15 residues. CDR1 is SGDLS, CDR2 YYNGEE, per germline. The V and J ends lost 4 bases and 0 bases respectively, with 11 bases between them. This CDR3 reads CASSPHLSSYNEQFF. As DNA, the CDR3 is TGTGCCAGCAGCCCTCATCTAAGCTCCTACAATGAGCAGTTCTTC.

This clone was found a few times. Written as DNA, the CDR3 is TGTGCCAGCAGATTAGCCGGTACAGGGGTGCAAGAGACCCAGTACTTC. It codes for CASRLAGTGVQETQYF. The chain recombines TRBV2 with TRBJ2-5, with 7 bases fitting TRBD1. The CDR3 sequence is 16 residues long. Germline assignment: CDR1 SNHLY and CDR2 FYNNEI. V was clipped by 6 bases and J by 2 bases; unmatched bases: 12.

This clone occurred a few times. The chain employs TRBV11-2 and TRBJ2-7, with D possibly being TRBD1 (5 bases). V lost 2 bases and J 3 bases, leaving 5 bases between the germline ends. The germline V gene has CDR1 SGHAT and CDR2 FQNNGV. The CDR3 loop spans 12 amino acids. CDR3 in amino acids: CASSLQGYEQYF. The CDR3 DNA reads as TGTGCCAGCAGCTTACAGGGCTACGAGCAGTACTTC. Full variable domain (outside the CDR3, taken from reference TRBV11-2 and TRBJ2-7): EAGVAQSPRYKIIEKRQSVAFWCNPISGHATLYWYQQILGQGPKLLIQFQNNGVVDDSQLPKDRFSAERLKGVDSTLKIQPAKLEDSAVYLCASSLQGYEQYFGPGTRLTVT.

The chain joins TRBV4-1 to TRBJ2-2; TRBD2 matches at 7 bases. Germline CDR1 MGHRA, CDR2 YSYEKL. The trim removed 1 base at V and 4 bases at J, leaving 6 bases unmatched. This CDR3 spans 16 amino acids. Written as DNA, the CDR3 is TGCGCCAGCAGCCAAGGGGAGGGAGTAATCACCGGGGAGCTGTTTTTT. Residues: CASSQGEGVITGELFF.

The chain uses TRBV28 and TRBJ2-1; 9 positions match TRBD2. CDR3 length equals 14 residues. Trimming removed 7 bases from V and 0 bases from J; junction bases left unmatched: 1. The germline V gene has CDR1 MDHEN and CDR2 SYDVKM. DNA of the CDR3: TGTGCCAGCAAAGCGGGAGGCTCCTACAATGAGCAGTTCTTC. Protein: CASKAGGSYNEQFF.

J is TRBJ1-5 and V is TRBV7-2; no firm D call. The V and J ends lost 5 bases and 7 bases respectively, with 18 bases between them. Germline lookup yields CDR1 SGHTA and CDR2 FQGNSA. The CDR3 runs 15 residues. The CDR3 loop is CASSLGRAVGQPQHF. CDR3 nucleotide sequence: TGTGCCAGCAGCCTTGGGCGCGCTGTGGGCCAGCCCCAGCATTTT.

The chain couples TRBV27 to TRBJ2-5, with D unresolved. This CDR3 spans 13 amino acids. The V and J ends lost 2 bases and 5 bases respectively, with 9 bases between them. Germline V gene data show CDR1 as MNHEY and CDR2 as SMNVEV (reference sequence). The CDR3 is CASSLRTRETQYF. For the CDR3, the DNA is TGTGCCAGCAGTTTACGTACCAGGGAGACCCAGTACTTC.